One sample yielded the 30 T cell receptor beta chains listed below, sequenced in a study of control samples from healthy donors and cancer patients. Using immunoSEQ multiplex PCR, the repertoire was profiled, and TCRdb retains in-frame clones only, with some absent. The sample lists 150,000 or so clones; 88% were seen once. The source material was blood. These receptors all stem from a man aged 18 to 35 in good health.

This chain connects TRBV7-2 to TRBJ2-5, with D perhaps matching TRBD2 (7 bases). CDR1 is SGHTA and CDR2 is FQGNSA in the germline V gene. The CDR3 spans 13 residues. The V end was cut by 1 base, the J end by 5 bases, with 8 bases between. CDR3 in DNA: TGTGCCAGCAGCTTAGGGGGGGGCGAGACCCAGTACTTC. Translating gives CASSLGGGETQYF.

The chain links TRBV6-5 to TRBJ2-7, with D perhaps matching TRBD2 (6 bases). The CDR3 consists of 14 residues. Germline lookup yields CDR1 MNHEY and CDR2 SVGAGI. Trimming took off 6 bases at V and 0 bases at J, with 12 bases between the two ends. Here the CDR3 reads CASRRRDGSYEQYF. In nucleotides, the CDR3 is TGTGCCAGCAGACGGCGGGACGGCTCCTACGAGCAGTACTTC.

The V and J genes are TRBV5-1 and TRBJ1-1; maybe TRBD1 (5 bases). V gave up 0 bases and J gave up 3 bases, with 9 bases separating them. Looked up from germline, CDR1 is SGHRS and CDR2 is YFSETQ. This CDR3 is 14 amino acids long. CDR3 loop: CASSLGQPDTEAFF. The CDR3 DNA reads as TGCGCCAGCAGCTTGGGACAGCCGGACACTGAAGCTTTCTTT. Looking up the rest from reference TRBV5-1 and TRBJ1-1 gives the full variable domain: KAGVTQTPRYLIKTRGQQVTLSCSPISGHRSVSWYQQTPGQGLQFLFEYFSETQRNKGNFPGRFSGRQFSNSRSEMNVSTLELGDSALYLCASSLGQPDTEAFFGQGTRLTVV.

This chain joins TRBV19 and TRBJ2-1; 11 nucleotides match TRBD1. CDR1 is LNHDA, CDR2 SQIVND, per germline (reference sequence). V gave up 5 bases and J gave up 6 bases; unmatched junction bases: 6. CDR3 length equals 15 residues. This CDR3 is CASSATGTGGNEQFF. The CDR3 DNA reads as TGTGCCAGTAGTGCTACCGGGACAGGGGGCAATGAGCAGTTCTTC.

This chain joins TRBV30 and TRBJ2-7, with a possible D match to TRBD1 (5 bases). Trimming stripped 3 bases from V and 0 bases from J, with 15 bases between. The CDR3 spans 15 residues. CDR1 and CDR2 (germline): GTSNPN, SVGIG (reference sequence). CDR3 sequence: CAWRDRRVPSYEQYF. CDR3 coding DNA: TGTGCCTGGAGGGACCGCAGGGTCCCCTCCTACGAGCAGTACTTC.

This clone was observed a handful of times. The chain carries TRBV5-8 and TRBJ2-2; the match to TRBD2 covers 7 bases. The CDR3 spans 13 residues. Germline values: CDR1 SGHTS, CDR2 YDEGEE. J was trimmed by 4 bases and V by 3 bases; bases with no gene match: 0. The CDR3 DNA reads as TGTGCCAGCAGCTGGGAGGGCACCGGGGAGCTGTTTTTT. Translating gives CASSWEGTGELFF. The full variable domain, completed using reference TRBV5-8 and TRBJ2-2, is EAGVTQSPTHLIKTRGQQATLRCSPISGHTSVYWYQQALGLGLQFLLWYDEGEERNRGNFPPRFSGRQFPNYSSELNVNALELEDSALYLCASSWEGTGELFFGEGSRLTVL.

The chain uses TRBV5-4 and TRBJ2-1; 13 positions agree with TRBD2. The CDR3 loop spans 16 amino acids. Germline CDR1 is SGHNT and CDR2 is YYREEE (reference sequence). The V segment lost 3 bases and the J segment 4 bases; nucleotides outside the gene matches: 4. CDR3 coding DNA: TGTGCCAGCAGCTGGACTAGCGGGGGAGGTTACAATGAGCAGTTCTTC. Its translation: CASSWTSGGGYNEQFF.

V usage is TRBV29-1 and J usage is TRBJ2-3, with D possibly being TRBD1 (5 bases). Trimming pared 3 bases from V and 3 bases from J, leaving 7 bases between. CDR1 is SQVTM, CDR2 ANQGSEA, per germline. This CDR3 comprises 12 residues. CDR3 DNA sequence: TGCAGCGTTGACCGACAGACAGATACGCAGTATTTT. Amino acid sequence: CSVDRQTDTQYF.

The gene calls are TRBV5-1 and TRBJ2-7; D may be TRBD1 (6 bases). V was cut by 4 bases and J by 0 bases, with 17 bases left in between. This CDR3 comprises 16 residues. Germline CDR1 and CDR2: SGHRS and YFSETQ. CDR3 coding DNA: TGCGCCAGCAGCCAGGTACAGGGCCTCAGCTCCTACGAGCAGTACTTC. Protein product: CASSQVQGLSSYEQYF. The variable domain in full, with the rest retrieved from reference TRBV5-1 and TRBJ2-7, is KAGVTQTPRYLIKTRGQQVTLSCSPISGHRSVSWYQQTPGQGLQFLFEYFSETQRNKGNFPGRFSGRQFSNSRSEMNVSTLELGDSALYLCASSQVQGLSSYEQYFGPGTRLTVT.

This clone came up a few times. The gene calls are TRBV2 and TRBJ2-5; tentative D call: TRBD2 (5 bases). This CDR3 has 13 residues. Germline V lookup: CDR1 SNHLY, CDR2 FYNNEI. V gave up 5 bases and J gave up 5 bases, with 12 bases separating them. CDR3 loop: CASSMGWEETQYF. The CDR3 DNA follows: TGTGCCAGCAGTATGGGATGGGAGGAGACCCAGTACTTC.

The chain couples TRBV30 to TRBJ2-5; D might be TRBD1 (6 bases). V dropped 4 bases and J dropped 5 bases, with 20 bases sitting between them. CDR1 and CDR2 (germline): GTSNPN, SVGIG (reference sequence). The CDR3 length is 15 residues. The CDR3 is CAWNPQGISRETQYF. Written as DNA, the CDR3 is TGTGCCTGGAACCCACAGGGAATCTCCCGGGAGACCCAGTACTTC.

This chain joins TRBV14 and TRBJ2-6, with no clear D. Germline V CDR1 and CDR2: SGHDN, FVKESK. V lost 5 bases and J lost 1, with 9 bases in between. This CDR3 is built from 15 residues. The CDR3: CASSRMDSGANVLTF. DNA of the CDR3: TGTGCCAGCAGCAGGATGGATTCTGGGGCCAACGTCCTGACTTTC.

The gene calls are TRBV5-6 and TRBJ1-4, with D maybe TRBD1 (5 bases). V lost 4 bases to trimming and J lost 0 bases, with 16 bases between them. The CDR3 totals 17 residues. The germline gives CDR1 SGHDT, CDR2 YYEEEE. The CDR3 protein is CASSLRDYGATNEKLFF. The CDR3 DNA follows: TGTGCCAGCAGCCTCCGGGACTATGGGGCAACTAATGAAAAACTGTTTTTT.

V is TRBV28 and J is TRBJ1-1; D unresolved. Germline CDR1 is MDHEN and CDR2 is SYDVKM. The germline V and J ends were trimmed by 3 bases and 1 base, with 18 bases remaining between them. This CDR3 is 17 amino acids long. The CDR3 loop is CASSFSISGSPNTEAFF. CDR3 DNA: TGTGCCAGCAGTTTTTCGATTTCGGGGTCCCCGAACACTGAAGCTTTCTTT.

The count of this clone is one. V is TRBV7-9 and J is TRBJ2-7; D remains unclear. The CDR3 has 15 residues. Germline V gives CDR1 SEHNR, CDR2 FQNEAQ (reference sequence). V was pared by 1 base and J by 2 bases, with 12 bases between. The CDR3 DNA is TGTGCCAGCAGCTTAGGCCAAACGGAGCCCTACGAGCAGTACTTC. This sequence encodes CASSLGQTEPYEQYF.

The J gene is TRBJ1-2, the V gene TRBV5-5; D gene unclear. The V and J ends lost 1 base and 7 bases respectively, with 11 bases between them. Germline V gene data show CDR1 as SGHKS and CDR2 as YYEKEE (reference sequence). The CDR3 runs 13 residues. The chain's CDR3 is CASSLMGQVGYTF. The CDR3 DNA is TGTGCCAGCAGCTTGATGGGTCAGGTTGGCTACACCTTC.

The rearrangement links TRBV6-1 to TRBJ1-5; D is unclear. The CDR3 consists of 15 residues. CDR1 is MNHNS and CDR2 is SASEGT in the germline V gene. V dropped 0 bases and J dropped 4 bases, with 10 bases sitting between them. Here the CDR3 DNA reads TGTGCCAGCAGTGAAGCGCTTGCCGCGAATCAGCCCCAGCATTTT. This translates into CASSEALAANQPQHF.

This chain joins TRBV5-4 and TRBJ1-2; D possibly corresponds to TRBD1 (5 bases). CDR3 length: 13 amino acids. Germline lookup yields CDR1 SGHNT and CDR2 YYREEE (reference sequence). The ends were cut back, 2 bases at V and 5 bases at J, with 10 bases in the middle. The CDR3 DNA follows: TGTGCCAGCAGCTTAAAACAGGAGTATGGCTACACCTTC. This translates into CASSLKQEYGYTF.

CDR3 in amino acids: CASSHIAGGPGGELFF. In DNA form, the CDR3 reads TGTGCCAGCAGCCACATAGCGGGGGGGCCTGGCGGGGAGCTGTTTTTT. The chain employs TRBV3-1 (or the pseudogene TRBV3-2) and TRBJ2-2, with 11 bases aligning to TRBD2. The CDR3 totals 16 residues. J was trimmed by 7 bases and V by 3 bases; bases with no gene match: 7. Germline assignment: CDR1 LGHDT and CDR2 YNNKEL (reference sequence).

The CDR3 sequence: CASSRLGGNNEQFF. The CDR3 DNA is TGTGCCAGCAGCCGACTAGGGGGTAACAATGAGCAGTTCTTC. The genes are TRBV3-1 (or the pseudogene TRBV3-2) and TRBJ2-1; D tentatively reads TRBD1 or TRBD2 (6 bases each). V dropped 4 bases and J dropped 5 bases, with 12 bases sitting between them. The germline CDR1 and CDR2 sequences are LGHDT and YNNKEL (reference sequence). The length of the CDR3 is 14 residues.

V usage is TRBV28 and J usage is TRBJ1-3; 8 bases agree with TRBD1. The V segment lost 8 bases and the J segment 9 bases; nucleotides outside the gene matches: 6. Germline CDR1 MDHEN, CDR2 SYDVKM. This CDR3 is 12 amino acids long. CDR3 coding DNA: TGTGCCAGCGGACAGGGAAGCGGCACCATATATTTT. As protein: CASGQGSGTIYF.

The chain is built from TRBV9 and TRBJ2-1; D is uncertain. Trimming pared 0 bases from V and 7 bases from J, leaving 8 bases between. Germline-derived CDR1 and CDR2 are SGDLS and YYNGEE. The CDR3 extends over 13 amino acids. The CDR3 sequence: CASSVGDGNEQFF. As DNA, the CDR3 is TGTGCCAGCAGCGTAGGTGACGGGAATGAGCAGTTCTTC.

This clone appeared a single time. The chain links TRBV15 to TRBJ2-4; D is uncertain. This CDR3 has 13 residues. Germline V lookup: CDR1 LNHNV, CDR2 YYDKDF (reference sequence). Between the trimmed V and J ends, which lost 0 bases and 8 bases, there was a span of 8 bases. CDR3: CATSRDRGHIQYF. The CDR3 coding sequence is TGTGCCACCAGCAGAGATCGAGGCCACATTCAGTACTTC.

A single count supports this clone. In DNA form, the CDR3 reads TGCGCCAGCAGCTGGGGGACAGGGTCACCCCTCCACTTT. Amino acids: CASSWGTGSPLHF. The rearrangement links TRBV5-1 to TRBJ1-6; 9 nucleotides align to TRBD1. The length of the CDR3 is 13 residues. After removal of 3 bases from V and 10 bases from J, the junction contained 2 bases not matched to a gene. The germline V gene has CDR1 SGHRS and CDR2 YFSETQ.

V usage is TRBV6-5 and J usage is TRBJ2-2, with 9 positions matching TRBD1. The CDR3 totals 16 residues. Germline values: CDR1 MNHEY, CDR2 SVGAGI. V was clipped by 0 bases and J by 3 bases; unmatched bases: 2. This CDR3 is CASSYSDRGYTGELFF. As DNA, the CDR3 is TGTGCCAGCAGTTACTCGGACAGGGGTTACACCGGGGAGCTGTTTTTT.

The chain uses TRBV6-1 and TRBJ2-7; D may be TRBD2 (5 bases). V shed 2 bases and J shed 2 bases, with 10 bases lying between them. The CDR3 spans 14 residues. Germline V gene lookup returns CDR1 MNHNS and CDR2 SASEGT. CDR3 region: CASSEFRGPYEQYF. CDR3 sequence (DNA): TGTGCCAGCAGTGAATTCCGCGGGCCCTACGAGCAGTACTTC.

This clone turned up a few times. The gene calls are TRBV2 and TRBJ2-2; TRBD1 agrees at 9 bases. V trimming: 6 bases; J trimming: 7 bases; junction bases outside the gene matches: 9. Germline V gene sequence: CDR1 SNHLY, CDR2 FYNNEI. The CDR3 loop spans 15 amino acids. The CDR3 nucleotides read TGTGCCAGCAGGACTGGGACAGGGAGAGGCGGGGAGCTGTTTTTT. Amino acid sequence: CASRTGTGRGGELFF.

J is TRBJ1-2 and V is TRBV5-4; tentatively, D is TRBD1 (5 bases). V was clipped by 0 bases and J by 8 bases, with 14 bases between them. The CDR3 is 14 residues long. Germline V CDR1 and CDR2: SGHNT, YYREEE (reference sequence). CDR3 DNA: TGTGCCAGCAGCTTGGCAGGCAGGGTTTACGGCTACACCTTC. This gives the protein CASSLAGRVYGYTF.

The chain employs TRBV15 and TRBJ1-5; D is undetermined. The CDR3 length is 15 residues. V lost 0 bases, J lost 2 bases, and 8 bases lay in between. Germline lookup yields CDR1 LNHNV and CDR2 YYDKDF (reference sequence). CDR3 nucleotides: TGTGCCACCAGCAGAGATTTGCGGGGCAATCAGCCCCAGCATTTT. This sequence encodes CATSRDLRGNQPQHF.

This clone was detected only once. The V gene is TRBV19, the J gene TRBJ2-4, with a tentative D call TRBD2 (6 bases). CDR3 length: 14 amino acids. V lost 6 bases and J 5 bases, leaving 14 bases between the germline ends. Germline values: CDR1 LNHDA, CDR2 SQIVND (reference sequence). The CDR3 loop reads CASSRIGGENIQYF. DNA of the CDR3: TGTGCCAGTAGCAGAATCGGGGGAGAAAACATTCAGTACTTC.